The T cell receptor (beta chain) described here comes from a study of blood T cell repertoires in COVID-19. Per the authors' pipeline: Amplification with reference gene primers provided the estimates of nucleated cell counts. Profiling relied on immunoSEQ multiplex PCR, and the TCRdb table lists in-frame clones only, not all of them. The D gene and trimming were derived from the DNA, and the V and J assignments and clone size from that table. The sample carries approximately 450,000 clones, 80% to 90% recorded once. Clinical history reported by participants formed the basis on which cohorts were assigned. This receptor was identified in a man under 40 who had recovered from COVID-19. The sequencing sample was made of PBMCs or T cells enriched from blood (not recorded which).

The CDR3 loop is CASLLGQGNFNEQFF. The CDR3 coding sequence is TGTGCCAGCCTATTGGGACAGGGCAATTTTAATGAGCAGTTCTTC. This chain connects TRBV5-5 to TRBJ2-1; the match to TRBD1 covers 9 bases. This CDR3 is 15 amino acids long. The V and J ends lost 7 bases and 7 bases, in that order; junction bases with no gene match: 12. Germline CDR1 is SGHKS and CDR2 is YYEKEE (reference sequence).